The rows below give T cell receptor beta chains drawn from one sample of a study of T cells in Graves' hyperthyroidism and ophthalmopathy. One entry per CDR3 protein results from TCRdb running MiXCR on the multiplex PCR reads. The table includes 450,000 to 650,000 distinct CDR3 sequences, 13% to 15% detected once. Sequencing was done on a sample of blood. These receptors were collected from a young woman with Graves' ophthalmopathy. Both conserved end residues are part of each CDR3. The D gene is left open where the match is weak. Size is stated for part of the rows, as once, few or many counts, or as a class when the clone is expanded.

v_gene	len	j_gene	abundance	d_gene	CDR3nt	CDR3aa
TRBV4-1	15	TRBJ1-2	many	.	TGCGCCAGCAGCCAAGGTGCCTACGGGGGCTATGGCTACACCTTC	CASSQGAYGGYGYTF
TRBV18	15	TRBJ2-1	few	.	TGTGCCAGCTCACCACGCGGGCTAGCGACAAATGAGCAGTTCTTC	CASSPRGLATNEQFF
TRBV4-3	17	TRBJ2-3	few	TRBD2	TGCGCCAGCAGCCACTACTTAGGGCGGGAGGGCAGTTATACGCAGTATTTT	CASSHYLGREGSYTQYF
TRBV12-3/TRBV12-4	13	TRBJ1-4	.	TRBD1	TGTGCCAGCAGGGGACAGCAGAATGAAAAACTGCTTTTT	CASRGQQNEKLLF
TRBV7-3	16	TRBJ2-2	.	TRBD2	TGTGCCAGCAGCTTAATAGCGGGAGGGTGGACCGGGGAGCTGTTTTTT	CASSLIAGGWTGELFF
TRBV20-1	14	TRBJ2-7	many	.	TGCAGTGCTAGTGGACAAGCGAGCTCCTACGAGCAGTACTTC	CSASGQASSYEQYF
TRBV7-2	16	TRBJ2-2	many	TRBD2	TGTGCCAGCAGCTTAGCGGCGGGAGCGGTCACCGGGGAGCTGTTTTTT	CASSLAAGAVTGELFF
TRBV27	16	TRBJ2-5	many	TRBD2	TGTGCCAGCAGAAATATCGGGGCTAGCGGCCAAGAGACCCAGTACTTC	CASRNIGASGQETQYF
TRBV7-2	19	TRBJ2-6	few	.	TGTGCCAGCAGCTTAGGAGGGGCACGGGTTTTAATTGGGGCCAACGTCCTGACTTTC	CASSLGGARVLIGANVLTF
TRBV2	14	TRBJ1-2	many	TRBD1	TGTGCCAGCAGTGAGGAGAACAGGGGCGATGGCTACACCTTC	CASSEENRGDGYTF
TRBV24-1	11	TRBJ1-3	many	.	TGTGCCACCAGTGGCGGAAACACCATATATTTT	CATSGGNTIYF
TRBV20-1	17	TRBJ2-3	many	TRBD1	TGCAGTGCTAGACCAATCCGGGACAGGGAGGGCACAGATACGCAGTATTTT	CSARPIRDREGTDTQYF
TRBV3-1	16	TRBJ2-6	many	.	TGTGCCAGCAGCCAAGAGGGTATCTCACCCACCAACGTCCTGACTTTC	CASSQEGISPTNVLTF
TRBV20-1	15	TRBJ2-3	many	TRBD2	TGCAGTGCTAGAGATCAGCTAGCGGGCACAGATACGCAGTATTTT	CSARDQLAGTDTQYF
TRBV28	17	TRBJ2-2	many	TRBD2	TGTGCCAGCAGCCTGGGACTAGCGGGAGGTCGGTCCGGGGAGCTGTTTTTT	CASSLGLAGGRSGELFF
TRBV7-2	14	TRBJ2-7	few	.	TGTGCCAGCAGCTTTAGCAGGGGGGTCGACGAGCAGTACTTC	CASSFSRGVDEQYF
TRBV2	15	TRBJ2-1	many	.	TGTGCCAGCAGTGAAGCGCTGGGACTCCTCAATGAGCAGTTCTTC	CASSEALGLLNEQFF
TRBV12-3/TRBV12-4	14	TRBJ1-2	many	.	TGTGCCAGCAGTTTCTCTATCGACGGCTATGGCTACACCTTC	CASSFSIDGYGYTF
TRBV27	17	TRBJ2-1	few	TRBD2	TGTGCCAGCAGTTTTCTTGGGGGAGCGGGGGGCTACAATGAGCAGTTCTTC	CASSFLGGAGGYNEQFF
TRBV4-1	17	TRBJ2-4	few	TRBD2	TGCGCCAGCAGCCAACCCCTAGCGGGAGCAGCCAAAAACATTCAGTACTTC	CASSQPLAGAAKNIQYF
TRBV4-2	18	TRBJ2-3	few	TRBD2	TGTGCCAGCAGCCAGGACGGGACTAGCGGCCATGGCGGCGATACGCAGTATTTT	CASSQDGTSGHGGDTQYF
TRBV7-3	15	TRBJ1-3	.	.	TGTGCCAGCAGCTTAGATATGGACTCTGGAAACACCATATATTTT	CASSLDMDSGNTIYF
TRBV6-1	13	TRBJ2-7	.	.	TGTGCCAGCAGTGAAAGAACCCCCTACGAGCAGTACTTC	CASSERTPYEQYF
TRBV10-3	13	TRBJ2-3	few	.	TGTGCCATCAGGGGGGCTCCCGGAGATACGCAGTATTTT	CAIRGAPGDTQYF
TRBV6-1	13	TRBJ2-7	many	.	TGTGCCAGCACCTCCTTAGGGGTGGACGAGCAGTACTTC	CASTSLGVDEQYF
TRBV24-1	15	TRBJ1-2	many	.	TGTGCCACCAGTGATCCCCACAGGAGCTCTCATGGCTACACCTTC	CATSDPHRSSHGYTF
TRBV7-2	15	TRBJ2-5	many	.	TGTGCCAGCAGCTTAGTGTTGCTTGGAGGAGTTCCCCAGTACTTC	CASSLVLLGGVPQYF
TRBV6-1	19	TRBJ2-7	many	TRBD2	TGTGCCAGCAGTGAAGACATCCGGAGACTAGCGGGAACGTCAAGCGAGCAGTACTTC	CASSEDIRRLAGTSSEQYF
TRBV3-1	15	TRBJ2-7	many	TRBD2	TGTGCCAGCAGCACCACCGGGGGGGGTTCTTCCGAGCAGTACTTC	CASSTTGGGSSEQYF
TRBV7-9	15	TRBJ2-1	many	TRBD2	TGTGCCAGCAGCTTTGGAAGCGGGAGTGACTATGAGCAGTTCTTC	CASSFGSGSDYEQFF
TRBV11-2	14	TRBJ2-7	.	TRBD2	TGTGCCAGCAGCTTAGCTAGCGGGATTCCCGAGCAGTACTTC	CASSLASGIPEQYF
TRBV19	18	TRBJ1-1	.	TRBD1	TGTGCCAGTAGTATTATTTTAAGGCACAGGGGGCGATTCCCCGAAGCTTTCTTT	CASSIILRHRGRFPEAFF
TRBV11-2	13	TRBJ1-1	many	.	TGTGCCAGCAGCTTAGATTCAGCTTCTGAAGCTTTCTTT	CASSLDSASEAFF
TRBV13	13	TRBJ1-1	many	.	TGTGCCAGCAGCTTAGGGGAACAGGGTGTAGCTTTCTTT	CASSLGEQGVAFF
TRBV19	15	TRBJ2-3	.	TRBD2	TGTGCCAGTAGTAGGCGGGAGGGAGCTCTCGATACGCAGTATTTT	CASSRREGALDTQYF
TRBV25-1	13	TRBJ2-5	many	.	TGTGCCAGCGATAGCGGACTCCAAGAGACCCAGTACTTC	CASDSGLQETQYF
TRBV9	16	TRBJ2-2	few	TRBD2	TGTGCCAGCAGCACTCCTAGCGGGAGCTTAACCGGGGAGCTGTTTTTT	CASSTPSGSLTGELFF
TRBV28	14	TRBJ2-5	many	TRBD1	TGTGCCAGCAGTTGGGACAGGACGACCGGGGCCCAGTACTTC	CASSWDRTTGAQYF
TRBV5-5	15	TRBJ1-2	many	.	TGTGCCAGCAGCTCGGAAGGGTTTACTAACTATGGCTACACCTTC	CASSSEGFTNYGYTF
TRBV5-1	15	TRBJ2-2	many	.	TGCGCCAGCAGCTTGTCCCTAGCGAACACCGGGGAGCTGTTTTTT	CASSLSLANTGELFF
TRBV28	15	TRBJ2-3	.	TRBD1	TGTGCCAGCAGTGGCGGGACAGGGGGGAGAGATACGCAGTATTTT	CASSGGTGGRDTQYF
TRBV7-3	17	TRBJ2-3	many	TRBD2	TGTGCCAGCAGCTTAATTCGGCTAGCGGGAGTCACAGATACGCAGTATTTT	CASSLIRLAGVTDTQYF
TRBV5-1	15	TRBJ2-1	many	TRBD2	TGCGCCAGCAGCGAGCCTAGCGGGAGGGCCAATGAGCAGTTCTTC	CASSEPSGRANEQFF
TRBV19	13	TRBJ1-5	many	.	TGTGCCAGTAGTATACCGGCGGGGCAGCCCCAGCATTTT	CASSIPAGQPQHF
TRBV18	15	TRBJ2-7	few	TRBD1	TGTGCCAGCTCACCGATTCGGGACAGGGCCGGCGAGCAGTACTTC	CASSPIRDRAGEQYF
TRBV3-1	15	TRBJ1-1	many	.	TGTGCCAGCAGCCAATCCGCCAATGCAGCGCTGGGAGCTTTCTTT	CASSQSANAALGAFF
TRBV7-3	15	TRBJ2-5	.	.	TGTGCCAGCAGCTTCGGAACAGGCCTTTCCCAGGCCCAGTACTTC	CASSFGTGLSQAQYF
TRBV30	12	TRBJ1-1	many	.	TGTGCCTGGAGTATCCAAGGACCAGAAGCTTTCTTT	CAWSIQGPEAFF
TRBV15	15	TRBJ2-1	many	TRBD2	TGTGCCACCAGCAAAGGGCTAGCGGGAGTCAACGAGCAGTTCTTC	CATSKGLAGVNEQFF
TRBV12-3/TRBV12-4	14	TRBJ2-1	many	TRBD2	TGTGCCAGCAGTCGTAGGGAGGGGAGGAATGAGCAGTTCTTC	CASSRREGRNEQFF
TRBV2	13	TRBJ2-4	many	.	TGTGCCAGCACGGGGGCTAGCGAAGACATTCAGTACTTC	CASTGASEDIQYF
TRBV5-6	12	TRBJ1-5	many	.	TGTGCCAGCAGCAATGGGGATCAGCCCCAGCATTTT	CASSNGDQPQHF
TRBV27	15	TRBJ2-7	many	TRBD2	TGTGCCAGCAGTTCCGGGACTAGCGGGACCGACGAGCAGTACTTC	CASSSGTSGTDEQYF
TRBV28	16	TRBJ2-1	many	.	TGTGCCAGCAGTTTCGCGGGAATCCGCTCCTACAATGAGCAGTTCTTC	CASSFAGIRSYNEQFF
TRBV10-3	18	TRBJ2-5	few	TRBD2	TGTGCCATCAGTGAAATCCCCCCCGGGACTAGCGGAGAAGAGACCCAGTACTTC	CAISEIPPGTSGEETQYF